This T cell receptor beta chain was identified in a study of T cell responses to AZD1222 COVID-19 vaccine (dated by TCRdb to the early 2020s). Notes on the research overall: TCR sequencing covered fewer than 250 trial participants: 207 given two doses of AZD1222 and approximately 26 given two doses of MenACWY control vaccine. Trial participants were enrolled into age subgroups of 18-55, 56-69 and 70-plus years, which contained approximately 150, 28 and 58 TCR-sequenced participants, respectively. Overall study results and their limits: Participants were mostly white British and included more females than males, and it was suggested by the authors that clonal diversity may have been underestimated. Spike-specific TCR breadth and depth rose significantly after two AZD1222 doses compared with day 0 and with MenACWY recipients. Reportedly, close to half of the unique spike-specific TCRs recognized epitopes lying outside the regions that are mutated in the B.1.351 and B.1.1.7 variants. The whole spike protein was spanned by vaccine-associated CD4 TCRs, and dominant responses were seen in regions 160-218 and 743-854. In the small 56-69-year group, the increase in depth fell short of significance, most likely because of low power. Because no day 14 peak-response samples were available, repertoires were characterized only after the peak T cell response. Only five or six AZD1222 recipients were SARS-CoV-2 seropositive at baseline, limiting conclusions about previously exposed vaccinees.

The CDR3 goes from the cysteine to the phenylalanine over 14 residues. Only the CDR3 DNA stays, 42 bases, in frame from base 1. CDR1 and CDR2 are drawn from the germline V gene: MNHNS, SASEGT. Cut back by 1 base and 6 bases, the V and J ends lie 10 bases apart. The CDR3 regions of human TCRbeta chains were analyzed by immunosequencing. Turning to the authors' computational methods: TCRs in the repertoires were compared against a reference library of SARS-CoV-2-specific TCRs that had been generated with the MIRA antigen-specificity platform. Breadth meant the fraction of unique TCRs that were SARS-CoV-2-associated, whereas depth meant the fraction of total T cells that were SARS-CoV-2-associated. Using the MIRA data, every spike-specific TCR was mapped to the spike region that the TCR reacted to and assigned to either a CD4 or a CD8 class. Log10-transformed breadth and depth values were compared by one-way ANOVA with Sidak's multiple comparisons tests. The immuneACCESS repertoire file appears here via TCRdb, limited to in-frame rearrangements. These files lack a portion of the clones; in checked studies, under half of the deficit traces to unresolved V genes, and the cause of the others is not known. V, J and clone size reflect that table, while D and trimming were determined from the DNA. The sample includes about 81,000 clones, with around nine tenths observed a single time. The top ten hold around 10% of the sample.

The sample's time point label, in plain terms: about 28 days (+/-7) after the second vaccine dose. AZD1222 recipients with second doses at about 4 weeks or about 12 weeks were pooled, because spike-specific TCR depth and breadth did not differ between schedules. Samples from vaccinated people were obtained from the UK trials COV001 and COV002, which included a single-blind randomized controlled phase 2/3 trial of AZD1222 (ChAdOx1 nCoV-19) in healthy adults. For TCRbeta chain sequencing, PBMC samples were collected from trial participants at day 0 and at day 28 after the second dose. As for this clone: This clone's antigen is unknown. Per-base qualities were not stored, and no clone one base away is much larger.

This receptor chain uses TRBV6-1 and TRBJ1-5; 5 matching bases give a weak D call of TRBD1. The specimen was peripheral blood, collected 28 days after the second AZD1222 dose. The source of this sequence is an adult who received the AZD1222 COVID-19 vaccine. The encoded CDR3 is CASSEVGRVQPQHF. The DNA is TGTGCCAGCAGTGAAGTTGGCAGGGTTCAGCCCCAGCATTTT.